This T cell receptor (beta chain) was obtained from a study of Ad26.COV2.S vaccination and SARS-CoV-2 variants. Study in general: Donor got 5x10^10 or 1x10^11 viral particles of Ad26.COV2.S.

Overall study results and limits: In vaccinated individuals, spike-specific CD8+ and CD4+ T cell responses reportedly displayed substantial breadth. Placebo and vaccine recipients had non-spike TCR breadth that was similar.

This sample's treatment: roughly 20 received Ad26.COV2.S at low or high dose, single or two shots; about 5 received placebo; per-sample allocation not given. Material that was analyzed had been drawn on day 63 after the first vaccine or placebo injection. The CDR3 covers 13 residues. Germline CDR1 SEHNR, CDR2 FQNEAQ (reference sequence). V was pared by 8 bases and J by 5 bases, with 14 bases between. Note on this clone: Its target is unknown.

Here immunoSEQ multiplex PCR was the method, and the copy in TCRdb shows in-frame clones only, minus some. The sample contains approximately 480,000 clones, 70% to 90% of which appear only once. The material was peripheral blood, obtained in a trial of Ad26.COV2.S vaccine versus placebo. This chain joins TRBV7-9 and TRBJ2-3, with a possible D match to TRBD2 (6 bases). The TCR comes from a person between 18 and 65 years old who received the Ad26.COV2.S COVID-19 vaccine or a placebo. The CDR3 here is CASRDGGIDTQYF. The CDR3 coding sequence is TGTGCCAGCCGGGACGGCGGGATAGATACGCAGTATTTT.